This T cell receptor beta chain was retrieved from a study of molecular identifiers for immune sequencing clone quantification. TCRdb called the PCR reads again in MiXCR, with one record for every CDR3 protein. Found here are about half a million distinct CDR3 sequences, about a quarter of them singletons; the top ten hold around 0.78%. Using a CD8+CD4-CCR7+CD45RA+ phenotype, naive CD8 T cells were sorted. Between the trimmed V and J ends, which lost 1 base and 9 bases, there was a span of 11 bases. The germline gives CDR1 LGHNA, CDR2 YNFKEQ. This CDR3 has 13 amino acids. This clonotype originated in a human donor in good health. Some libraries in this study had Jurkat cell RNA spiked in. This rearrangement joins TRBV4-2 to TRBJ2-3, with a weak D call TRBD2 (6 bases). The sequenced sample consisted of naive CD8+ T cells from blood, with Jurkat cell RNA spiked in. Subset meaning: FACS-sorted CD8+CD4-CCR7+CD45RA+ naive T cells. DNA for the CDR3: TGTGCCAGCAGCCAAGCCCGGGACTCAACGCAGTATTTT. As protein: CASSQARDSTQYF.